What follows are 32 T cell receptor beta chains derived from one specimen sequenced in a study of T cells in Graves' hyperthyroidism and ophthalmopathy. RNA transcripts gave rise to amplified TCR beta CDR3 regions. The HTBI primer set drove a first-round RT-PCR of the TCR CDR3. TCRdb called the multiplex PCR reads again in MiXCR, with one record for every CDR3 protein. The sample contains about 400,000 distinct CDR3 sequences, approximately 14% of which appear only once. The sequencing input was blood. All receptors come from a man younger than 35 with Graves' ophthalmopathy.

At least ten counts were recorded for this clonotype. The chain is built from TRBV2 and TRBJ1-4; the match to TRBD1 covers 9 bases. This CDR3 contains 15 residues. Germline CDR1 and CDR2: SNHLY and FYNNEI. V was pared by 6 bases and J by 4 bases, with 6 bases of the junction left unmatched. The DNA for the CDR3 is TGTGCCAGCAGCGCACAGGGGGCCCATAATGAAAAACTGTTTTTT. This translates into CASSAQGAHNEKLFF.

There are many counts of this clonotype. The chain is built from TRBV5-1 and TRBJ2-3; D uncertain. CDR3 length: 14 amino acids. The germline gives CDR1 SGHRS, CDR2 YFSETQ. V was cut by 0 bases and J by 2 bases, with 7 bases left in between. The CDR3, as DNA: TGCGCCAGCAGCTTGGTGGTACACACAGATACGCAGTATTTT. Translation: CASSLVVHTDTQYF.

The rearrangement links TRBV29-1 to TRBJ2-7; possible D gene TRBD2, 5 bases. V was cut by 7 bases and J by 7 bases, with 17 bases left in between. This CDR3 has 12 amino acids. Per germline, CDR1 SQVTM and CDR2 ANQGSEA. CDR3 region: CSAVLVDLEQYF. The CDR3 region has the DNA TGCAGCGCAGTACTAGTCGATTTGGAGCAGTACTTC.

This rearrangement joins TRBV6-1 to TRBJ1-2; D is perhaps TRBD1 (5 bases). Germline CDR1 is MNHNS and CDR2 is SASEGT. The CDR3 contains 13 residues. V lost 7 bases to trimming and J lost 11 bases, with 20 bases between them. Here the CDR3 reads CASNSNIRQTYTF. CDR3 bases: TGTGCCAGCAATAGCAATATAAGACAGACATACACCTTC.

V usage is TRBV10-3 and J usage is TRBJ1-2; D unresolved. Trimming left V 5 bases short and J 7 bases short, with 11 bases between. Germline values: CDR1 ENHRY, CDR2 SYGVKD. The CDR3 runs to 12 residues. The CDR3 DNA sequence: TGTGCCATCAGTTCGGGTCGGCGTGGCTACACCTTC. Translating gives CAISSGRRGYTF.

A few counts support this clonotype. The V call is TRBV6-5, the J call TRBJ2-1; unclear D gene. CDR1 and CDR2 from the germline V gene are MNHEY and SVGAGI. V gave up 0 bases and J gave up 8 bases, with 8 bases separating them. The CDR3 runs to 13 residues. This CDR3 reads CASSYSPTDEQFF. CDR3 bases: TGTGCCAGCAGTTACTCCCCGACGGATGAGCAGTTCTTC.

This clonotype was seen ten or more times. A junction end diverges from the germline sequence, so it may reflect a read error. The V gene is TRBV18, the J gene TRBJ2-3; D call uncertain. The CDR3 sequence is 13 residues long. Germline values: CDR1 KGHSH, CDR2 LQKENI. The CDR3 loop reads CASSPLSTDTQYF. The CDR3 bases are TGCGCCAGCAGCCCACTTAGCACAGATACGCAGTATTTT.

In this sample, this clonotype turned up many times. The chain carries TRBV29-1 and TRBJ2-1; weak D call: TRBD2 (5 bases). The V end was cut by 2 bases, the J end by 12 bases, with 20 bases between. Germline V gene data show CDR1 as SQVTM and CDR2 as ANQGSEA. CDR3 size: 14 residues. The CDR3 nucleotides read TGCAGCGTTGAATACAGCAATGAGGGTAGTGTGCAGTTCTTC. Translated, it gives CSVEYSNEGSVQFF.

The V gene is TRBV9, the J gene TRBJ1-3; the D gene is possibly TRBD1 (5 bases). V lost 7 bases to trimming and J lost 0 bases, with 11 bases between them. CDR1 SGDLS and CDR2 YYNGEE come from the germline V gene. The CDR3 length is 14 residues. CDR3 DNA: TGTGCCAGCTCACGACAGAACTCTGGAAACACCATATATTTT. Protein: CASSRQNSGNTIYF.

This clonotype was counted between two and nine times. The V call is TRBV4-1, the J call TRBJ2-1; tentative D call: TRBD2 (6 bases). CDR1 MGHRA and CDR2 YSYEKL come from the germline V gene. Trimming took off 3 bases at V and 3 bases at J, with 24 bases between the two ends. The CDR3 runs to 19 residues. The CDR3 nucleotides are TGCGCCAGCAGCCACCCCTCCCTGACCGGGACTGAATTCTACAATGAGCAGTTCTTC. Translating it yields CASSHPSLTGTEFYNEQFF.

This clonotype was detected only a few times. The chain's CDR3 is CSARGPFNTGELFF. In DNA form, the CDR3 reads TGCAGTGCTAGAGGTCCCTTTAACACCGGGGAGCTGTTTTTT. V and J are TRBV20-1 and TRBJ2-2; unclear D gene. Germline CDR1 reads DFQATT; CDR2 reads SNEGSKA (reference sequence). The CDR3 contains 14 residues. Trimming took 1 base from V and 2 from J, leaving 8 bases between them.

This clonotype showed up just a few times. The chain carries TRBV6-2 or TRBV6-3 and TRBJ1-1, with a tentative D call TRBD1 (6 bases). Trimming left V 5 bases short and J 3 bases short, with 19 bases between. CDR3 length: 16 residues. The germline CDR1 and CDR2 sequences are MNHEY and SVGEGT. CDR3 coding DNA: TGTGCCAGCAGTAGCTGGGGGGGCGCGGGTTACACTGAAGCTTTCTTT. This encodes CASSSWGGAGYTEAFF.

This clonotype has at least ten counts. The chain couples TRBV5-1 to TRBJ2-5, with 8 bases that match TRBD2. From germline, CDR1 is SGHRS and CDR2 YFSETQ. The ends lost 2 bases at V and 1 base at J; junction bases unmatched: 4. The CDR3 totals 15 residues. The CDR3 region is CASSLAGASQETQYF. The CDR3 DNA sequence: TGCGCCAGCAGCTTAGCGGGGGCCTCCCAAGAGACCCAGTACTTC.

This clonotype was counted many times. The gene calls are TRBV2 and TRBJ1-3, with D tentatively TRBD1 (5 bases). V was pared by 1 base and J by 4 bases, with 11 bases between. Germline CDR1 SNHLY, CDR2 FYNNEI. The CDR3 totals 15 residues. This CDR3 reads CASSEGEGWGNTIYF. CDR3 sequence (DNA): TGTGCCAGCAGTGAAGGAGAGGGGTGGGGAAACACCATATATTTT.

This sequence joins TRBV10-3 and TRBJ2-1; TRBD1 matches 7 bases. This CDR3 region has 15 residues. After removal of 3 bases from V and 1 base from J, the junction contained 3 bases not matched to a gene. Germline CDR1 is ENHRY and CDR2 is SYGVKD. CDR3 DNA sequence: TGTGCCATCAGTGACACAGGGGTTTCCTACAATGAGCAGTTCTTC. It is translated as CAISDTGVSYNEQFF.

This chain joins TRBV7-9 and TRBJ2-1; the match to TRBD1 covers 9 bases. There are 18 residues in the CDR3. J lost 5 bases, V lost 4 bases, and 15 bases had no gene match. The germline CDR1 and CDR2 sequences are SEHNR and FQNEAQ (reference sequence). The CDR3 sequence is CASSSWDREVAGNNEQFF. The CDR3 DNA follows: TGTGCCAGCAGCTCCTGGGACAGGGAAGTAGCGGGCAACAATGAGCAGTTCTTC.

This clonotype was counted at least ten times. This chain connects TRBV5-1 to TRBJ2-3; 9 positions agree with TRBD2. With V trimmed by 2 bases and J by 7 bases, 8 bases remained unmatched. CDR3 length equals 15 residues. CDR1 is SGHRS and CDR2 is YFSETQ in the germline V gene. The CDR3 DNA reads as TGCGCCAGCAGCTTAGCGGGGGGCGGCCCACATACGCAGTATTTT. Protein: CASSLAGGGPHTQYF.

This clonotype was detected ten times or more. The chain carries TRBV7-8 and TRBJ1-1; D gene unclear. CDR3 length: 13 residues. V gave up 6 bases and J gave up 0 bases, with 8 bases separating them. The V gene's germline CDR1 is SGHVS and CDR2 FQNEAQ. The CDR3 DNA follows: TGTGCCAGCAGACTCCAGGTGAACACTGAAGCTTTCTTT. Its protein product is CASRLQVNTEAFF.

This clonotype was seen ten or more times. The J gene is TRBJ1-2, the V gene TRBV30, with D possibly being TRBD1 (5 bases). The germline CDR1 and CDR2 sequences are GTSNPN and SVGIG (reference sequence). CDR3 length equals 13 residues. V lost 5 bases and J lost 4, with 14 bases in between. CDR3 nucleotide sequence: TGTGCCTGGGATGGTACAGGTCTCTATGGCTACACCTTC. Translating it yields CAWDGTGLYGYTF.

This clonotype was recorded many times. This chain joins TRBV11-1 and TRBJ1-4, with TRBD1 matching 10 bases. Germline lookup yields CDR1 SGHAT and CDR2 FQDESV (reference sequence). The CDR3 is 15 amino acids. After removal of 6 bases from V and 6 bases from J, the junction contained 7 bases not matched to a gene. The CDR3 region has the DNA TGTGCCAGCAGTAGAACCGGGACAGGGGATGAAAAACTGTTTTTT. Its translation: CASSRTGTGDEKLFF.

In its sample, this clonotype was seen many times. The DNA of the CDR3 is TGTGCCAGCAGCTTTTCGGCAGGAATGAACACTGAAGCTTTCTTT. The encoded protein is CASSFSAGMNTEAFF. The chain uses TRBV7-3 and TRBJ1-1; D uncertain. Germline CDR1 reads SGHTA; CDR2 reads FQGTGA. V lost 3 bases to trimming and J lost 0 bases, with 11 bases between them. The CDR3 is made up of 15 amino acids.

This clonotype came up a few times. The chain uses TRBV6-5 and TRBJ2-2; tentative D call: TRBD2 (5 bases). Germline V lookup: CDR1 MNHEY, CDR2 SVGAGI. The CDR3 is 15 residues long. Trimming removed 3 bases from V and 1 base from J, with 9 bases in between. This chain's CDR3 is CASSYGGRNTGELFF. CDR3 nucleotide sequence: TGTGCCAGCAGTTATGGAGGACGGAACACCGGGGAGCTGTTTTTT.

The chain combines TRBV9 with TRBJ2-1, with 9 bases aligning to TRBD2. This CDR3 comprises 16 residues. The V gene's germline CDR1 is SGDLS and CDR2 YYNGEE. The V gene end was trimmed by 3 bases and the J gene end by 0 bases; junction bases not matched to a gene: 4. This chain's CDR3 is CASSGSSGVSYNEQFF. The DNA of the CDR3 is TGTGCCAGCAGCGGATCTAGCGGGGTCTCCTACAATGAGCAGTTCTTC.

This clonotype was recorded many times. The chain recombines TRBV9 with TRBJ2-7; D is ambiguous. This CDR3 comprises 13 residues. CDR1 SGDLS and CDR2 YYNGEE come from the germline V gene. Trimming pared 0 bases from V and 4 bases from J, leaving 8 bases between. Written as DNA, the CDR3 is TGTGCCAGCAGCGTAGCCGTGGGATACGAGCAGTACTTC. Residues: CASSVAVGYEQYF.

This clonotype was found many times. The genes are TRBV28 and TRBJ1-1; no firm D call. CDR3 length: 13 residues. The germline V gene encodes CDR1 MDHEN and CDR2 SYDVKM. V lost 8 bases and J 0 bases, leaving 10 bases between the germline ends. The CDR3 DNA is TGTGCCAGCGAGCCCAACATGAACACTGAAGCTTTCTTT. Translated: CASEPNMNTEAFF.

This clonotype was recorded at least ten times. This chain uses TRBV15 with TRBJ2-7; D uncertain. V was cut by 1 base and J by 3 bases, with 1 base left in between. The germline gives CDR1 LNHNV, CDR2 YYDKDF (reference sequence). The CDR3 loop spans 11 amino acids. CDR3 DNA: TGTGCCACCAGCAGAGGCTACGAGCAGTACTTC. Translation gives CATSRGYEQYF.

On this clonotype itself: This may arise from a read error, as a much more abundant clone is one base away. A read error is likely, as this CDR3 ends without the conserved phenylalanine or tryptophan. The chain links TRBV20-1 to TRBJ2-7, with 9 nucleotides matching TRBD2. V gave up 5 bases and J gave up 4 bases; unmatched junction bases: 9. CDR1 is DFQATT and CDR2 is SNEGSKA in the germline V gene (reference sequence). The CDR3 consists of 14 residues. This CDR3 reads CSASVAGEKYEQYL. The CDR3 region has the DNA TGCAGTGCTTCGGTAGCGGGAGAGAAATACGAGCAGTACCTC.

This clonotype came up many times. The J gene is TRBJ2-7, the V gene TRBV20-1; 9 nucleotides agree with TRBD2. The CDR3 loop spans 15 amino acids. J was trimmed by 1 base and V by 7 bases; bases with no gene match: 11. From germline, CDR1 is DFQATT and CDR2 SNEGSKA (reference sequence). The CDR3 bases are TGCAGTGTCTGGCGGGAGGGCCTGCTATCCTACGAGCAGTACTTC. It is translated as CSVWREGLLSYEQYF.

The chain has TRBV3-1 and TRBJ2-7, with TRBD1 matching over 9 bases. CDR3 size: 14 residues. The germline V gene encodes CDR1 LGHDT and CDR2 YNNKEL (reference sequence). V shed 4 bases and J 6 bases; nucleotides not matched to a gene: 7. As DNA, the CDR3 is TGTGCCAGCAGCCGACCCGGGACAGGGAGCGAGCAGTACTTC. This translates into CASSRPGTGSEQYF.

This clonotype occurred once. A much larger clone sits a single nucleotide away, making a read error possible. The chain joins TRBV18 to TRBJ2-5, with D perhaps TRBD2 (5 bases). The CDR3 loop spans 15 amino acids. CDR1 is KGHSH and CDR2 is LQKENI in the germline V gene. CDR3 DNA sequence: TGTGCCAGCTCTCCGTCGTGGGGAGCGCAAGGGACCCAGTACTTC. This gives the protein CASSPSWGAQGTQYF.

This clonotype occurred many times. V is TRBV10-3 and J is TRBJ2-7; unclear D gene. With 8 bases removed from V and 3 bases from J, the gap between germline ends came to 14 bases. Per the germline V gene, CDR1 is ENHRY and CDR2 is SYGVKD. The CDR3 is made up of 13 amino acids. CDR3 residues: CAIAARKDYEQYF. CDR3 sequence (DNA): TGTGCCATCGCGGCGCGGAAAGACTACGAGCAGTACTTC.

In DNA, the CDR3 is TGCAGTGTGTGGCAGGCGGTGGGCTACAATGAGCAGTTCTTC. Its protein is CSVWQAVGYNEQFF. This chain connects TRBV20-1 to TRBJ2-1, with unresolved D. V was cut by 7 bases and J by 3 bases, with 16 bases left in between. Germline V gives CDR1 DFQATT, CDR2 SNEGSKA (reference sequence). The CDR3 length is 14 residues.